The clone carrying this T cell receptor beta chain was counted ten times or more. Its antigen is currently unknown. This CDR3 region has 18 residues. V was clipped by 2 bases and J by 7 bases, with 24 bases between them. Germline loops: CDR1 SGHKS, CDR2 YYEKEE (reference sequence). MiXCR, run by TCRdb on the 5' RACE reads, gives a single entry per CDR3 protein. The sample contains 40,000 to 45,000 distinct CDR3 sequences, 7.3% of which appear only once. The sample is drawn from a study of T-cell memory formation after mild COVID-19. At the level of the study: TCR clusters were largely donor specific. Findings and limits, study-wide: Several responding clones turned up in pre-infection memory, indicating that cross-reactive memory may have taken part. The study found balanced CD4/CD8 in clones contracting day 15 to 85 and a CD4+ lean in later expanders.

The rearrangement joins TRBV5-5 to TRBJ1-4; D unclear. This TCR was sampled from a man aged 18 to 30 who had mild COVID-19 (a few samples of this study predate the infection). Cell type and time point are not known. Sequencing was done on a sample of PBMCs or a T cell subset sorted from them (not recorded which). The CDR3 nucleotides are TGTGCCAGCAGCTTCTTAGGGAGTCGGATCACTTACAGTGAAAAACTGTTTTTT. Residues: CASSFLGSRITYSEKLFF.